The clone carrying this T cell receptor beta chain was picked up one time. At the DNA level, this CDR3 is encoded by other sequences in the same sample as well. The investigators reverse transcribed all of the isolated RNA, so they sequenced expressed TCRB transcripts. This table comes from immunoSEQ multiplex PCR, and its TCRdb copy is limited to in-frame clones, with some not included. The sample holds about 620,000 clones, roughly 15% seen once. This record belongs to a study of beta chain features in type 1 diabetes. This CDR3 comprises 12 residues. The V gene's germline CDR1 is SGHTA and CDR2 FQGNSA. The V end was cut by 2 bases, the J end by 1 base, with 3 bases between.

The sample comprised naive CD4+ T cells from blood. The rearrangement joins TRBV7-2 to TRBJ2-7; D not certain. The TCR was taken from a man younger than 35 in good health. CDR3 residues: CASSLSSYEQYF. The CDR3 DNA follows: TGTGCCAGCAGCTTATCTTCCTACGAGCAGTACTTC.